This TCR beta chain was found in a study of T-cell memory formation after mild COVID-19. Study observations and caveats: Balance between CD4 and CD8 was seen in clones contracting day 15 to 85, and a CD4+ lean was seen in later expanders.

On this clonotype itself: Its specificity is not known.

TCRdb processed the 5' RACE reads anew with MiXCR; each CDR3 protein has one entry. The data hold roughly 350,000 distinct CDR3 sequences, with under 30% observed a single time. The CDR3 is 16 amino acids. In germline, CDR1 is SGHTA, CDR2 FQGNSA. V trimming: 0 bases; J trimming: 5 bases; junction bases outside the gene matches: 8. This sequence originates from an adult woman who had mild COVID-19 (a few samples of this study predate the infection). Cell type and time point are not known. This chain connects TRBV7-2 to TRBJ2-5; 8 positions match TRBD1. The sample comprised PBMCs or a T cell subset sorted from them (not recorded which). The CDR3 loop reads CASSLAPTGGRETQYF. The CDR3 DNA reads TGTGCCAGCAGCTTAGCCCCCACAGGGGGACGGGAGACCCAGTACTTC.